This TCR beta chain derives from a study of technical replicates of blood from a few donors. Sequenced by immunoSEQ multiplex PCR; TCRdb stores in-frame clones only, minus some. The repertoire consists of about 81,000 clones, with 75% to 90% occurring once and the leading ten covering 3% to 4.5%. The CDR3 runs to 14 residues. Germline V CDR1 and CDR2: SGHRS, YFSETQ. Trimming shortened V by 0 bases and J by 4 bases, and 11 bases separated the two germline ends. The chain joins TRBV5-1 to TRBJ2-7; a possible D gene is TRBD1 (5 bases). The receptor was isolated from a human donor in good health. Some clones in this sample may be carry-over from other donors' samples. Sample: PBMCs. Written as DNA, the CDR3 is TGCGCCAGCAGCTTGGCGGCAGGGCGATACGAGCAGTACTTC. Protein sequence: CASSLAAGRYEQYF.